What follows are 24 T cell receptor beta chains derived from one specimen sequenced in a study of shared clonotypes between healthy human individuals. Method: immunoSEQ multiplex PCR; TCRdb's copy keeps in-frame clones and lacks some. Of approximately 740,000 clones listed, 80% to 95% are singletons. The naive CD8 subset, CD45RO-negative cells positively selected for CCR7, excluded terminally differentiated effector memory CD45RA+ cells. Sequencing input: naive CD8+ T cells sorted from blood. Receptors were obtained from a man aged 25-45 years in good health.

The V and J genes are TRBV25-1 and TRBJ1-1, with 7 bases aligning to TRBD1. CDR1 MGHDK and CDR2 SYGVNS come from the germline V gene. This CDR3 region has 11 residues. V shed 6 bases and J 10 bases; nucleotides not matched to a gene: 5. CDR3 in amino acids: CASSTGAGAFF. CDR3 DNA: TGTGCCAGCAGCACAGGGGCGGGAGCTTTCTTT. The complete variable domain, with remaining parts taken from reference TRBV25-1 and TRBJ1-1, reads EADIYQTPRYLVIGTGKKITLECSQTMGHDKMYWYQQDPGMELHLIHYSYGVNSTEKGDLSSESTVSRIRTEHFPLTLESARPSHTSQYLCASSTGAGAFFGQGTRLTVV.

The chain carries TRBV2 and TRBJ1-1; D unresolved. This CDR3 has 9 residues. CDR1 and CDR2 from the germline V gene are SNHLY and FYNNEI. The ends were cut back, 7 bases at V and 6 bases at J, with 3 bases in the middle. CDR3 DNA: TGTGCCAGCAACTCTGAAGCTTTCTTT. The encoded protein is CASNSEAFF.

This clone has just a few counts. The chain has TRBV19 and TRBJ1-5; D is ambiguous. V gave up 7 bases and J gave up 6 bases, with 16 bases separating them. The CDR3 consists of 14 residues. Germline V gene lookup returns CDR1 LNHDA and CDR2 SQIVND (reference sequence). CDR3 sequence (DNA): TGTGCCAGTAATTGGGCGAACTTACTTCAGCCCCAGCATTTT. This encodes CASNWANLLQPQHF.

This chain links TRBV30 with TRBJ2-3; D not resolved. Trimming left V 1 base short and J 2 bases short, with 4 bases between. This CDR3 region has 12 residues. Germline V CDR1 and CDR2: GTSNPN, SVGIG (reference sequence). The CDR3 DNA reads TGTGCCTGGAGTGCCTTCACAGATACGCAGTATTTT. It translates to CAWSAFTDTQYF.

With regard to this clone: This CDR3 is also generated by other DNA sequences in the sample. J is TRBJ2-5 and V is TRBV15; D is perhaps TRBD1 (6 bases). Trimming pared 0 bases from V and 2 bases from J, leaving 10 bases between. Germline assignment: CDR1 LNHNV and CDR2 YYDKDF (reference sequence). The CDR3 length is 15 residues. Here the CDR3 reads CATSRDRGGQETQYF. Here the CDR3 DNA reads TGTGCCACCAGCAGAGATCGAGGGGGACAAGAGACCCAGTACTTC.

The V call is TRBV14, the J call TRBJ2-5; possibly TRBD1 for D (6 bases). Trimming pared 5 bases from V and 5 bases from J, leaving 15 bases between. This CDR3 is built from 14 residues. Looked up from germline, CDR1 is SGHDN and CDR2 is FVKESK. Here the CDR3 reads CASSGQGKGETQYF. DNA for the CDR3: TGTGCCAGCAGCGGTCAGGGGAAAGGGGAGACCCAGTACTTC.

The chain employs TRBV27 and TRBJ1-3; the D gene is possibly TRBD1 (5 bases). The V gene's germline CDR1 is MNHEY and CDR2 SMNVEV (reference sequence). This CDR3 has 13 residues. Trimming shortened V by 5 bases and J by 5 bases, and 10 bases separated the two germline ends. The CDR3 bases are TGTGCCAGCAGTCCGGACAACCGAAACACCATATATTTT. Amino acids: CASSPDNRNTIYF.

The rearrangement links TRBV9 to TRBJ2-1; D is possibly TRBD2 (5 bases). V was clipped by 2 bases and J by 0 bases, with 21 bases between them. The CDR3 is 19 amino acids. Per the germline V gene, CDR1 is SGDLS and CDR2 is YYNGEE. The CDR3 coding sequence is TGTGCCAGCAGCGTCTGGGCAAGTCGGGGTCCGAGCTCCTACAATGAGCAGTTCTTC. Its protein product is CASSVWASRGPSSYNEQFF.

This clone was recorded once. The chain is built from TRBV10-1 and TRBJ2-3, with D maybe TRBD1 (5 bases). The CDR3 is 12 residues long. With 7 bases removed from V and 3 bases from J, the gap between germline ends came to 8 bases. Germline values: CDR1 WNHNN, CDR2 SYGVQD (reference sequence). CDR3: CASNTGTDTQYF. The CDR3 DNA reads TGCGCCAGCAATACAGGAACAGATACGCAGTATTTT.

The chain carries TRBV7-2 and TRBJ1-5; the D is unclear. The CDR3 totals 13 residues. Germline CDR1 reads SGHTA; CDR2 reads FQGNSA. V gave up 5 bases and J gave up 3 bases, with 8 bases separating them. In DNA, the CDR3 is TGTGCCAGCAGCCTCATACACAATCAGCCCCAGCATTTT. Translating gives CASSLIHNQPQHF.

The CDR3 reads CATWKPSGTLKNEQFF. The CDR3 DNA reads TGTGCCACCTGGAAGCCCAGCGGGACTCTCAAAAATGAGCAGTTCTTC. The chain uses TRBV27 and TRBJ2-1, with TRBD2 identical over 7 bases. CDR1 MNHEY and CDR2 SMNVEV come from the germline V gene (reference sequence). The CDR3 covers 16 residues. V was clipped by 10 bases and J by 7 bases; unmatched bases: 19.

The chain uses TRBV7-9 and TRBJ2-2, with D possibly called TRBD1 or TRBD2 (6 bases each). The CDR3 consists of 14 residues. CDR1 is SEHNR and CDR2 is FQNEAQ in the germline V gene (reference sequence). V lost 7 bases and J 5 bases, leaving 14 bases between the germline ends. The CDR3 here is CASTDSSGTGELFF. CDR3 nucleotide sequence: TGTGCCAGCACGGACAGTAGCGGTACCGGGGAGCTGTTTTTT. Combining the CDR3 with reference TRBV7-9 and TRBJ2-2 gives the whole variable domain DTGVSQNPRHKITKRGQNVTFRCDPISEHNRLYWYRQTLGQGPEFLTYFQNEAQLEKSRLLSDRFSAERPKGSFSTLEIQRTEQGDSAMYLCASTDSSGTGELFFGEGSRLTVL.

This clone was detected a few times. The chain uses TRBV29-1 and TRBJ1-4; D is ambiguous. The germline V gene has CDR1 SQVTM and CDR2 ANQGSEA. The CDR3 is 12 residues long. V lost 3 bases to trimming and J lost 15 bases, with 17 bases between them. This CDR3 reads CSVEGKLGGMFF. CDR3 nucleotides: TGCAGCGTTGAGGGAAAGTTGGGAGGAATGTTTTTT.

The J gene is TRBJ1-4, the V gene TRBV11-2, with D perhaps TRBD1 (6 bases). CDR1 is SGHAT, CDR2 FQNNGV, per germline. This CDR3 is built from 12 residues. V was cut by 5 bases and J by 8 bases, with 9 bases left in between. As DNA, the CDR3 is TGTGCCAGCAGCAAAACAGGGGAAAAACTGTTTTTT. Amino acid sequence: CASSKTGEKLFF.

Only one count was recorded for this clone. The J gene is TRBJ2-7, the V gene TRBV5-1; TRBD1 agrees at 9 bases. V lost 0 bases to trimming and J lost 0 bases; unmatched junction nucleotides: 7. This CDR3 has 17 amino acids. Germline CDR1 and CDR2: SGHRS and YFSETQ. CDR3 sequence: CASSLVLRQGGSYEQYF. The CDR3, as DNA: TGCGCCAGCAGCTTGGTGCTTCGACAGGGGGGCTCCTACGAGCAGTACTTC.

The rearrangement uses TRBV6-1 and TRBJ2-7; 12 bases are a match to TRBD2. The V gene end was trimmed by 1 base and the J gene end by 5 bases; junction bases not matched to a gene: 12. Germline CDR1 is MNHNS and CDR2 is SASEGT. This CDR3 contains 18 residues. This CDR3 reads CASSEETSGRRVAHEQYF. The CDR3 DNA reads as TGTGCCAGCAGTGAAGAAACTAGCGGGAGGCGGGTTGCTCACGAGCAGTACTTC.

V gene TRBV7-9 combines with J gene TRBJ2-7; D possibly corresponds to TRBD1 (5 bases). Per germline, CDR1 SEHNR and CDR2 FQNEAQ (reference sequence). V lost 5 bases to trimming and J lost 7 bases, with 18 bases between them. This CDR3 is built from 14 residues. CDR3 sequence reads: CASSPRGRAEEQYF. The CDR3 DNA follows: TGTGCCAGCAGCCCTAGGGGCAGGGCGGAGGAGCAGTACTTC.

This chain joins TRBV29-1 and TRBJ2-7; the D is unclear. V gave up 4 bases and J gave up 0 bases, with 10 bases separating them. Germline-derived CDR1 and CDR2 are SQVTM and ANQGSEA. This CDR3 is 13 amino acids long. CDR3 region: CSVVARNSYEQYF. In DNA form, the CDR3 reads TGCAGCGTTGTCGCAAGGAACTCCTACGAGCAGTACTTC.

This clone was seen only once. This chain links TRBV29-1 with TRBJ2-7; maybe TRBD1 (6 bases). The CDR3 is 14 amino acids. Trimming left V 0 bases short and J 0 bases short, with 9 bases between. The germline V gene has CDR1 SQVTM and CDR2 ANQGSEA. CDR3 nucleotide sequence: TGCAGCGTTGAAGAAGGGACATACTCCTACGAGCAGTACTTC. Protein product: CSVEEGTYSYEQYF.

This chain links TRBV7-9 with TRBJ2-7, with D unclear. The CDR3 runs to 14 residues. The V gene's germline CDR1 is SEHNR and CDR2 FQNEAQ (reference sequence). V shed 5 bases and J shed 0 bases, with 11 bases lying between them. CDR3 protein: CASSRPVASYEQYF. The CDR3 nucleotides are TGTGCCAGCAGCCGCCCTGTAGCCTCCTACGAGCAGTACTTC. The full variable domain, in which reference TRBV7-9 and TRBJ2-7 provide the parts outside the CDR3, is DTGVSQNPRHKITKRGQNVTFRCDPISEHNRLYWYRQTLGQGPEFLTYFQNEAQLEKSRLLSDRFSAERPKGSFSTLEIQRTEQGDSAMYLCASSRPVASYEQYFGPGTRLTVT.

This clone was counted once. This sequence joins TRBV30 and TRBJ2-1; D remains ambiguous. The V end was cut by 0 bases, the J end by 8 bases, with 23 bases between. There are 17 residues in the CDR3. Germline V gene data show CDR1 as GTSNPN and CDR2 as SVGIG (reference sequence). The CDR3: CAWSVWVEFHSVHEQFF. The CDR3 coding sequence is TGTGCCTGGAGTGTATGGGTAGAGTTTCATTCAGTTCATGAGCAGTTCTTC.

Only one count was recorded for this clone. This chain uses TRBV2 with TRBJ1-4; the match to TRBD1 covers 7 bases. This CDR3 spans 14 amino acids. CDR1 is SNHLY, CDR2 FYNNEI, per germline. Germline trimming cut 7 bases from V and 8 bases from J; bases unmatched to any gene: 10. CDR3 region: CASKLDREWEKLFF. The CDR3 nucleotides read TGTGCCAGCAAATTAGACAGGGAGTGGGAAAAACTGTTTTTT.

The CDR3 spells CSVLGTTYEQYF. CDR3 nucleotides: TGCAGCGTCCTAGGGACGACCTACGAGCAGTACTTC. The V and J genes are TRBV29-1 and TRBJ2-7; D is possibly TRBD1 or TRBD2 (5 bases each). The V end lost 6 bases, the J end lost 2 bases, and 11 bases lay between the germline ends. This CDR3 has 12 residues. Germline V CDR1 and CDR2: SQVTM, ANQGSEA.

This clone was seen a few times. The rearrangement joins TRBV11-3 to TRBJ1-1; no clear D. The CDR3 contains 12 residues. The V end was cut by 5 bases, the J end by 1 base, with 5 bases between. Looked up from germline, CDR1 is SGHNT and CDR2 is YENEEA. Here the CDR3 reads CASSGENTEAFF. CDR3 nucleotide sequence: TGTGCCAGCAGCGGCGAGAACACTGAAGCTTTCTTT. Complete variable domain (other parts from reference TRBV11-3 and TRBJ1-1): EAGVVQSPRYKIIEKKQPVAFWCNPISGHNTLYWYLQNLGQGPELLIRYENEEAVDDSQLPKDRFSAERLKGVDSTLKIQPAELGDSAVYLCASSGENTEAFFGQGTRLTVV.